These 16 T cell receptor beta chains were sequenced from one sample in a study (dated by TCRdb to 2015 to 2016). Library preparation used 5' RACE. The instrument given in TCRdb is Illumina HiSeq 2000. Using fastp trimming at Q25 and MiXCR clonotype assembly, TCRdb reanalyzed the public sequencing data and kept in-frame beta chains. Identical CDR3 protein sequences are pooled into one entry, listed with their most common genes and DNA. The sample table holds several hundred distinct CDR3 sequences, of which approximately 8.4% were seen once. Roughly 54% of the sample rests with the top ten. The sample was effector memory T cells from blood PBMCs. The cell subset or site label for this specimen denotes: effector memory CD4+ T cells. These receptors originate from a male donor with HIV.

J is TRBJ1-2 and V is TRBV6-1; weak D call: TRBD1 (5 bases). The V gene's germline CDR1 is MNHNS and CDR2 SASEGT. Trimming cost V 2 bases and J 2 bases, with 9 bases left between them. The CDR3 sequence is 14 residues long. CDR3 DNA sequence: TGTGCCAGCAGTGAACGCTGGGGCAACTATGGCTACACCTTC. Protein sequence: CASSERWGNYGYTF.

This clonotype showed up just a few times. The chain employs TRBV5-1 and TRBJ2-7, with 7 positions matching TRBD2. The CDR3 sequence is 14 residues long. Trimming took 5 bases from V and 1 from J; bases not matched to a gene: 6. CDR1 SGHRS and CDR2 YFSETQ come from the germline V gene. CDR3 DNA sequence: TGCGCCAGCAGAAGCGGGACGGGATCCTACGAGCAGTACTTC. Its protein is CASRSGTGSYEQYF. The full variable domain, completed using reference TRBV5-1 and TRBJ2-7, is KAGVTQTPRYLIKTRGQQVTLSCSPISGHRSVSWYQQTPGQGLQFLFEYFSETQRNKGNFPGRFSGRQFSNSRSEMNVSTLELGDSALYLCASRSGTGSYEQYFGPGTRLTVT.

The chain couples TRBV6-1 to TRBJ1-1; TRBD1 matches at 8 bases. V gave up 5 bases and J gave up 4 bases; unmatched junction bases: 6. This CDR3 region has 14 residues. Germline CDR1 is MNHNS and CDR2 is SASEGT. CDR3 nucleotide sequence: TGTGCCAGCAGTCGGACAGGGCTCGGCACTGAAGCTTTCTTT. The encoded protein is CASSRTGLGTEAFF.

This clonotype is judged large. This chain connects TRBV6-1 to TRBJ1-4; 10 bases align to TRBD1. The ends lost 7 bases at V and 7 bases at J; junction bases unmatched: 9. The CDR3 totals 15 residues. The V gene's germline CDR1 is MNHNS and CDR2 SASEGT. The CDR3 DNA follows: TGTGCCAGCAATGCCGGACAGGGGGGAGGTGAAAAACTGTTTTTT. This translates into CASNAGQGGGEKLFF.

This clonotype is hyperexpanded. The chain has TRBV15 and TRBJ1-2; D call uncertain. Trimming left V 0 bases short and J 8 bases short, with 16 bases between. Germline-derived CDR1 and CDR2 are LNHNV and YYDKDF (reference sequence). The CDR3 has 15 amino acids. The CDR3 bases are TGTGCCACCAGCAGAGATCAAAACTCCTTTGGCGGCTACACCTTC. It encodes CATSRDQNSFGGYTF.

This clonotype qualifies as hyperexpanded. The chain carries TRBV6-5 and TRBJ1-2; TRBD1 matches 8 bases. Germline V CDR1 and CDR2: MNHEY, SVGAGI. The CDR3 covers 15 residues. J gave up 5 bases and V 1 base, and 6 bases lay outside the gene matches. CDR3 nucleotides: TGTGCCAGCAGTTACTATCGGACAGGGACGTATGGCTACACCTTC. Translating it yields CASSYYRTGTYGYTF.

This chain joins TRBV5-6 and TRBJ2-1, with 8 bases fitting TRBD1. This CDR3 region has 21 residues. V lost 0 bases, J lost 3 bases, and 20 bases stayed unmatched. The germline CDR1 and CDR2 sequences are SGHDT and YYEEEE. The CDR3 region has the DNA TGTGCCAGCAGCTTGGGGGAAAATCTAAGACAGGGGAAGACTAGCTACAATGAGCAGTTCTTC. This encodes CASSLGENLRQGKTSYNEQFF.

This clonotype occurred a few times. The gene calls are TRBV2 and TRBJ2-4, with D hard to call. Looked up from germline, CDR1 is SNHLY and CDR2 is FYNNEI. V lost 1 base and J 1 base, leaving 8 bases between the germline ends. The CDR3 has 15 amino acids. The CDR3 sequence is CASSEEIGAKNIQYF. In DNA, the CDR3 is TGTGCCAGCAGTGAAGAAATAGGGGCCAAAAACATTCAGTACTTC.

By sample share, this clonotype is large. This CDR3 reads CAWMSDVSYEQYF. The CDR3 DNA sequence: TGTGCCTGGATGTCGGATGTCTCCTACGAGCAGTACTTC. This sequence joins TRBV30 and TRBJ2-7; no reliable D call. Germline lookup yields CDR1 GTSNPN and CDR2 SVGIG (reference sequence). Trimming shortened V by 4 bases and J by 0 bases, and 10 bases separated the two germline ends. The CDR3 contains 13 residues.

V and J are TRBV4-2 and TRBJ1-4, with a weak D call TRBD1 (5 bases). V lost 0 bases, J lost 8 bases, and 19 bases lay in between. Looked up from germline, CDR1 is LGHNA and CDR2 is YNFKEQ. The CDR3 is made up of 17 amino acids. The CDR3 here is CASSQEEMGPLGEKLFF. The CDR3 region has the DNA TGTGCCAGCAGCCAAGAGGAAATGGGACCTCTGGGGGAAAAACTGTTTTTT.

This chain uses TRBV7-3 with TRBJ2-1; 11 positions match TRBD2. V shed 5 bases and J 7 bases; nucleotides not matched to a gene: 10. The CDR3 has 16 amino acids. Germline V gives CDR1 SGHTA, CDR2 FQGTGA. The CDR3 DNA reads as TGTGCCAGCAGCCTCCTTAGCGGGGGGGCACTTAATGAGCAGTTCTTC. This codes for CASSLLSGGALNEQFF.

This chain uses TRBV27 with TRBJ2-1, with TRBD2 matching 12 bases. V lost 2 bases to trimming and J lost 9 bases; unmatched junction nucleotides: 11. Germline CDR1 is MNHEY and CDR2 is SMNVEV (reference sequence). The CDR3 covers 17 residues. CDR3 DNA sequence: TGTGCCAGCAGTTTAAATGCGGCTAGCGGGGGGGCAGGTGAGCAGTTCTTC. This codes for CASSLNAASGGAGEQFF.

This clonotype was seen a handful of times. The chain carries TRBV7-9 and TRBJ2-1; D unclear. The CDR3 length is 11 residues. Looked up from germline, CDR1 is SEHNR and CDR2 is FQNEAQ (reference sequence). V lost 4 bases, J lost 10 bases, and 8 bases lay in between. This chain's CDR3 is CASSYNREQFF. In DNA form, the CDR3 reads TGTGCCAGCAGCTATAATCGCGAGCAGTTCTTC.

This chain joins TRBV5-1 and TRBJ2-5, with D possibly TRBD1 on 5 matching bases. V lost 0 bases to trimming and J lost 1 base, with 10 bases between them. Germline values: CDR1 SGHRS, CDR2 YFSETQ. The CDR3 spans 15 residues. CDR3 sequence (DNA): TGCGCCAGCAGCTTGGGACAGTCATTCCAAGAGACCCAGTACTTC. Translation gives CASSLGQSFQETQYF. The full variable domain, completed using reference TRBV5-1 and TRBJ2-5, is KAGVTQTPRYLIKTRGQQVTLSCSPISGHRSVSWYQQTPGQGLQFLFEYFSETQRNKGNFPGRFSGRQFSNSRSEMNVSTLELGDSALYLCASSLGQSFQETQYFGPGTRLLVL.

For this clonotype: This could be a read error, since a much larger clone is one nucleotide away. CDR3 region: CATSRMRGSGNEQFF. The CDR3 bases are TGTGCCACCAGCAGAATGAGGGGGTCGGGGAATGAGCAGTTCTTC. The chain couples TRBV15 to TRBJ2-1; D is possibly TRBD1 (6 bases). This CDR3 contains 15 residues. Trimming cost V 2 bases and J 7 bases, with 15 bases left between them. The germline V gene encodes CDR1 LNHNV and CDR2 YYDKDF (reference sequence).

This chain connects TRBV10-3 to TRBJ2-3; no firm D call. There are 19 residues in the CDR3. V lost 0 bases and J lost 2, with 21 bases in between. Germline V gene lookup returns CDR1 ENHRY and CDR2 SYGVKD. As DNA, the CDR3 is TGTGCCATCAGTGAGTCAGGTTGGGGTAGCCCAATCCCCACAGATACGCAGTATTTT. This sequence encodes CAISESGWGSPIPTDTQYF.